The 28 T cell receptor beta chains presented below share a single source sample, sequenced in a study of cytomegalovirus exposure and HLA in healthy donors. PCR involved 60 Vbeta and 13 Jbeta primers. Method: immunoSEQ multiplex PCR; TCRdb's copy keeps in-frame clones and lacks some. The sample has 150,000 to 200,000 clones; approximately 80% are singletons. Sequencing was done on a sample of PBMCs. All receptors derive from a man in his fifties in good health and CMV-seropositive.

V usage is TRBV4-3 and J usage is TRBJ2-7, with D perhaps TRBD1 (5 bases). The CDR3 consists of 14 residues. Germline lookup yields CDR1 LGHNA and CDR2 YSLEER. Trimming pared 3 bases from V and 2 bases from J, leaving 11 bases between. As DNA, the CDR3 is TGCGCCAGCAGCCATACAGGAAGGGCCTACGAGCAGTACTTC. This encodes CASSHTGRAYEQYF.

This clone was counted once. V is TRBV6-1 and J is TRBJ2-5, with 12 positions matching TRBD2. J gave up 11 bases and V 8 bases, and 9 bases lay outside the gene matches. The CDR3 has 13 amino acids. The germline CDR1 and CDR2 sequences are MNHNS and SASEGT. The chain's CDR3 is CASPALAGGQQYF. The CDR3 DNA reads as TGTGCCAGCCCGGCACTAGCGGGGGGCCAGCAGTACTTC.

The chain employs TRBV2 and TRBJ1-5; TRBD1 matches 7 bases. The CDR3 has 14 amino acids. J was trimmed by 4 bases and V by 4 bases; bases with no gene match: 4. CDR1 is SNHLY and CDR2 is FYNNEI in the germline V gene. CDR3 loop: CASSGTGRNQPQHF. In DNA, the CDR3 is TGTGCCAGCAGTGGGACAGGACGTAATCAGCCCCAGCATTTT.

The chain is built from TRBV7-8 and TRBJ1-5; D is possibly TRBD1 (5 bases). Trimming took 2 bases from V and 0 from J, leaving 8 bases between them. The CDR3 sequence is 15 residues long. Germline-derived CDR1 and CDR2 are SGHVS and FQNEAQ. CDR3 residues: CASSLLTDSNQPQHF. In DNA, the CDR3 is TGTGCCAGCAGCTTATTGACAGATAGCAATCAGCCCCAGCATTTT.

The CDR3 DNA sequence: TGTGCCAGCTCCGATGTGACAGGGTTCAACGAGCAGTACTTC. Its protein product is CASSDVTGFNEQYF. V usage is TRBV18 and J usage is TRBJ2-7; 7 bases align to TRBD1. J was trimmed by 5 bases and V by 6 bases; bases with no gene match: 10. Looked up from germline, CDR1 is KGHSH and CDR2 is LQKENI. CDR3 length: 14 residues.

This clone was detected once. The chain is built from TRBV9 and TRBJ2-3; the D gene is possibly TRBD1 (5 bases). The V gene's germline CDR1 is SGDLS and CDR2 YYNGEE. The CDR3 is 14 amino acids. Trimming took 2 bases from V and 2 from J, leaving 9 bases between them. CDR3 coding DNA: TGTGCCAGCAGCGTCGACAGAGCCACAGATACGCAGTATTTT. Its protein is CASSVDRATDTQYF. The full variable domain, completed using reference TRBV9 and TRBJ2-3, is DSGVTQTPKHLITATGQRVTLRCSPRSGDLSVYWYQQSLDQGLQFLIQYYNGEERAKGNILERFSAQQFPDLHSELNLSSLELGDSALYFCASSVDRATDTQYFGPGTRLTVL.

This chain links TRBV29-1 with TRBJ1-1; D remains unclear. The CDR3 covers 13 residues. Germline assignment: CDR1 SQVTM and CDR2 ANQGSEA. With 3 bases removed from V and 5 bases from J, the gap between germline ends came to 13 bases. CDR3 in amino acids: CSVETRVGTEAFF. DNA for the CDR3: TGCAGCGTTGAGACTAGGGTTGGAACTGAAGCTTTCTTT.

This clone was observed once. This rearrangement joins TRBV5-6 to TRBJ2-5; 7 nucleotides line up with TRBD1. Per germline, CDR1 SGHDT and CDR2 YYEEEE. The V gene end was trimmed by 4 bases and the J gene end by 2 bases; junction bases not matched to a gene: 11. The CDR3 consists of 16 residues. The CDR3 DNA is TGTGCCAGCAGCGATAGGGACAGTGGAAGTCAAGAGACCCAGTACTTC. Translating gives CASSDRDSGSQETQYF.

This sequence joins TRBV5-1 and TRBJ1-1; D call uncertain. The germline V and J ends were trimmed by 1 base and 8 bases, with 12 bases remaining between them. Germline assignment: CDR1 SGHRS and CDR2 YFSETQ. CDR3 length: 13 amino acids. The CDR3 loop is CASSLSRPTEAFF. DNA for the CDR3: TGCGCCAGCAGCTTGTCCCGCCCTACGGAAGCTTTCTTT.

This sequence joins TRBV5-6 and TRBJ1-2; TRBD1 might be the D (5 bases). The length of the CDR3 is 16 residues. Trimming took off 0 bases at V and 4 bases at J, with 16 bases between the two ends. Germline V CDR1 and CDR2: SGHDT, YYEEEE. The CDR3, as DNA: TGTGCCAGCAGCTTGGGGGTCCAGGGTCGGGCCTATGGCTACACCTTC. It is translated as CASSLGVQGRAYGYTF.

The chain uses TRBV7-2 and TRBJ2-5, with a possible D match to TRBD2 (5 bases). The V gene's germline CDR1 is SGHTA and CDR2 FQGNSA. CDR3 length equals 12 residues. Trimming took off 7 bases at V and 10 bases at J, with 16 bases between the two ends. CDR3 residues: CASTQEVGDQYF. The DNA for the CDR3 is TGTGCCAGCACCCAAGAGGTGGGAGACCAGTACTTC.

The CDR3 region is CASSPGGAKTDTQYF. The CDR3 DNA follows: TGCGCCAGCAGCCCCGGGGGGGCAAAGACAGATACGCAGTATTTT. The rearrangement joins TRBV5-1 to TRBJ2-3; 8 nucleotides agree with TRBD2. V shed 4 bases, J shed 3 bases, and the junction held 7 bases outside the gene matches. The CDR3 is made up of 15 amino acids. CDR1 and CDR2 (germline): SGHRS, YFSETQ.

This clone was counted only a few times. The chain uses TRBV28 and TRBJ1-2; TRBD1 aligns across 7 bases. Germline assignment: CDR1 MDHEN and CDR2 SYDVKM. V was clipped by 11 bases and J by 7 bases; unmatched bases: 10. The CDR3 has 12 residues. CDR3 residues: CASTDREAGYTF. For the CDR3, the DNA is TGTGCCTCCACAGACAGGGAGGCTGGCTACACCTTC.

The genes are TRBV6-1 and TRBJ1-1; TRBD1 might be the D (6 bases). The germline V and J ends were trimmed by 0 bases and 4 bases, with 12 bases remaining between them. The germline CDR1 and CDR2 sequences are MNHNS and SASEGT. The length of the CDR3 is 15 residues. CDR3 in DNA: TGTGCCAGCAGTGAAGCTTTCCGAGGGGGCACTGAAGCTTTCTTT. Its protein product is CASSEAFRGGTEAFF.

This chain joins TRBV7-3 and TRBJ2-1; 12 bases are a match to TRBD2. CDR1 SGHTA and CDR2 FQGTGA come from the germline V gene. CDR3 length: 17 residues. V shed 5 bases and J 4 bases; nucleotides not matched to a gene: 9. This chain's CDR3 is CASSRQITSGGYNEQFF. CDR3 nucleotides: TGTGCCAGCAGCCGCCAAATAACTAGCGGGGGGTACAATGAGCAGTTCTTC.

The chain uses TRBV18 and TRBJ2-1; D uncertain. V lost 2 bases, J lost 7 bases, and 9 bases lay in between. The CDR3 contains 13 residues. Germline-derived CDR1 and CDR2 are KGHSH and LQKENI. For the CDR3, the DNA is TGTGCCAGCTCACCAGAGAATTCGAATGAGCAGTTCTTC. This translates into CASSPENSNEQFF.

J is TRBJ2-1 and V is TRBV6-1; 7 nucleotides agree with TRBD1. CDR1 is MNHNS and CDR2 is SASEGT in the germline V gene. The CDR3 runs to 15 residues. The V and J ends lost 5 bases and 4 bases, in that order; junction bases with no gene match: 8. CDR3 DNA sequence: TGTGCCAGCAGTCAGGGACAGATACGGTACAATGAGCAGTTCTTC. Encoded protein: CASSQGQIRYNEQFF.

V and J are TRBV6-1 and TRBJ1-1; 8 nucleotides agree with TRBD1. J gave up 11 bases and V 7 bases, and 6 bases lay outside the gene matches. Germline assignment: CDR1 MNHNS and CDR2 SASEGT. The CDR3 has 11 amino acids. CDR3 in DNA: TGTGCCAGCACGTCCAGGGGGCATGCTTTCTTT. Its translation: CASTSRGHAFF.

Of note for this clone: Other DNA variants within this sample encode the same CDR3. V is TRBV11-2 and J is TRBJ2-1; no reliable D call. V lost 1 base, J lost 5 bases, and 6 bases lay in between. This CDR3 spans 13 amino acids. Per the germline V gene, CDR1 is SGHAT and CDR2 is FQNNGV. The CDR3 nucleotides read TGTGCCAGCAGCTTAGGACTCAACAATGAGCAGTTCTTC. Translating it yields CASSLGLNNEQFF.

The V and J genes are TRBV30 and TRBJ1-6; TRBD1 agrees at 7 bases. Germline CDR1 and CDR2: GTSNPN and SVGIG (reference sequence). V was clipped by 1 base and J by 9 bases; unmatched bases: 3. The CDR3 totals 13 residues. As DNA, the CDR3 is TGTGCCTGGAGTGAGGGGGCAGGTTCACCCCTCCACTTT. It specifies CAWSEGAGSPLHF. The complete variable domain, with remaining parts taken from reference TRBV30 and TRBJ1-6, reads SQTIHQWPATLVQPVGSPLSLECTVEGTSNPNLYWYRQAAGRGLQLLFYSVGIGQISSEVPQNLSASRPQDRQFILSSKKLLLSDSGFYLCAWSEGAGSPLHFGNGTRLTVT.

The genes are TRBV14 and TRBJ2-3, with a possible D match to TRBD2 (6 bases). The germline V and J ends were trimmed by 1 base and 4 bases, with 9 bases remaining between them. Per the germline V gene, CDR1 is SGHDN and CDR2 is FVKESK. The length of the CDR3 is 14 residues. The CDR3 region is CASSQGLGPDTQYF. The DNA for the CDR3 is TGTGCCAGCAGCCAAGGACTAGGTCCAGATACGCAGTATTTT.

There are a few counts of this clone. The rearrangement links TRBV19 to TRBJ1-3, with no clear D. This CDR3 is built from 14 residues. CDR1 LNHDA and CDR2 SQIVND come from the germline V gene (reference sequence). Deletions cut 5 bases from V and 0 bases from J, with 8 bases between. The CDR3 protein is CASSAGLSGNTIYF. The DNA for the CDR3 is TGTGCCAGTAGTGCGGGCCTCTCTGGAAACACCATATATTTT.

The CDR3 DNA reads TGTGCCAGCAGCGTAAGCGCCGGGGGGAAGAGTGGCTACACCTTC. As protein: CASSVSAGGKSGYTF. The chain couples TRBV9 to TRBJ1-2, with a tentative D call TRBD1 (5 bases). V was clipped by 1 base and J by 7 bases, with 17 bases between them. The germline V gene has CDR1 SGDLS and CDR2 YYNGEE. This CDR3 is built from 15 residues.

The chain joins TRBV7-3 to TRBJ1-2, with D tentatively TRBD1 (5 bases). V was pared by 2 bases and J by 8 bases, with 21 bases between. Germline lookup yields CDR1 SGHTA and CDR2 FQGTGA. The CDR3 is 16 residues long. The CDR3 loop is CASSLSGQGGNRGYTF. The DNA of the CDR3 is TGTGCCAGCAGCTTATCGGGGCAGGGAGGTAATCGCGGCTACACCTTC.

The J gene is TRBJ2-4, the V gene TRBV5-6; D is unresolved. CDR1 is SGHDT and CDR2 is YYEEEE in the germline V gene. This CDR3 spans 13 amino acids. The ends were cut back, 2 bases at V and 12 bases at J, with 15 bases in the middle. Here the CDR3 DNA reads TGTGCCAGCAGCTTCGCCCATAAGCCCCCTCAGTACTTC. Its translation: CASSFAHKPPQYF.

The V and J genes are TRBV2 and TRBJ1-5, with D possibly being TRBD1 (5 bases). CDR1 is SNHLY, CDR2 FYNNEI, per germline. Trimming shortened V by 8 bases and J by 9 bases, and 17 bases separated the two germline ends. This CDR3 has 13 residues. CDR3 region: CASAWGQGRPQHF. The CDR3 DNA reads TGTGCCAGCGCTTGGGGCCAAGGACGGCCCCAGCATTTT.

The V and J genes are TRBV11-3 and TRBJ2-1; 11 nucleotides align to TRBD2. V was clipped by 3 bases and J by 6 bases; unmatched bases: 10. The CDR3 covers 17 residues. CDR1 is SGHNT, CDR2 YENEEA, per germline. The CDR3 coding sequence is TGTGCCAGCAGCTTCCCGGGACTAGCGGAGGGGGGCAATGAGCAGTTCTTC. Translated: CASSFPGLAEGGNEQFF.

The DNA for the CDR3 is TGTGCCAGCAGCCAGGCCCTAGTGAACACTGAAGCTTTCTTT. This sequence encodes CASSQALVNTEAFF. The chain links TRBV14 to TRBJ1-1; unclear D gene. The CDR3 extends over 14 amino acids. Germline CDR1 SGHDN, CDR2 FVKESK. With 3 bases removed from V and 0 bases from J, the gap between germline ends came to 8 bases. The complete variable domain, with remaining parts taken from reference TRBV14 and TRBJ1-1, reads EAGVTQFPSHSVIEKGQTVTLRCDPISGHDNLYWYRRVMGKEIKFLLHFVKESKQDESGMPNNRFLAERTGGTYSTLKVQPAELEDSGVYFCASSQALVNTEAFFGQGTRLTVV.